The 28 T cell receptor beta chains listed next were all sequenced from one sample in a study of T-cell memory formation after mild COVID-19. From the 5' RACE reads, TCRdb called clonotypes with MiXCR, one entry per CDR3 protein. The sample comprises some 250,000 distinct CDR3 sequences, 9.4% of which are singletons, and around 21% rests with the top ten. Sequenced material: PBMCs or a T cell subset sorted from them (not recorded which). The origin of the receptors is a man aged 18 to 30 who had mild COVID-19 (a few samples of this study predate the infection). Cell type and time point are not known.

This clonotype was observed at least ten times. The chain links TRBV20-1 to TRBJ2-1; 9 bases line up with TRBD2. V lost 4 bases, J lost 1 base, and 5 bases stayed unmatched. CDR3 length: 15 amino acids. The germline V gene encodes CDR1 DFQATT and CDR2 SNEGSKA (reference sequence). The CDR3: CSAKAREGSYNEQFF. CDR3 sequence (DNA): TGCAGTGCTAAAGCGCGGGAGGGGTCCTACAATGAGCAGTTCTTC.

This clonotype came up a few times. The V gene is TRBV5-1, the J gene TRBJ2-7; TRBD1 matches 7 bases. J was trimmed by 6 bases and V by 0 bases; bases with no gene match: 0. CDR3 length equals 12 residues. Germline V lookup: CDR1 SGHRS, CDR2 YFSETQ. CDR3 nucleotide sequence: TGCGCCAGCAGCTTGGAGGGGGCCGAGCAGTACTTC. Its protein product is CASSLEGAEQYF.

This clonotype has ten or more counts. A junction end diverges from the germline sequence, so it may reflect a read error. The chain recombines TRBV7-7 with TRBJ2-5; 8 bases line up with TRBD2. The CDR3 covers 14 residues. CDR1 SSHAT and CDR2 FNYEAQ come from the germline V gene (reference sequence). The CDR3 loop is CASSFSGDQETQYF. CDR3 nucleotides: TGTGCTAGCAGCTTTAGCGGGGACCAAGAGACCCAGTACTTC.

This clonotype turned up a few times. This chain connects TRBV7-9 to TRBJ1-2; 8 bases agree with TRBD1. This CDR3 contains 15 residues. With V trimmed by 5 bases and J by 8 bases, 13 bases remained unmatched. Germline V gene data show CDR1 as SEHNR and CDR2 as FQNEAQ (reference sequence). The CDR3 reads CASSRTQGVVWGYTF. CDR3 nucleotide sequence: TGTGCCAGCAGCCGGACACAGGGGGTTGTCTGGGGCTACACCTTC. Full variable domain (missing parts from reference TRBV7-9 and TRBJ1-2): DTGVSQNPRHKITKRGQNVTFRCDPISEHNRLYWYRQTLGQGPEFLTYFQNEAQLEKSRLLSDRFSAERPKGSFSTLEIQRTEQGDSAMYLCASSRTQGVVWGYTFGSGTRLTVV.

The table lists this clonotype with many counts. This chain uses TRBV3-2 with TRBJ2-7; TRBD1, the table's D call, was not compared with the DNA. TRBV3-2 is designated a pseudogene. This CDR3 comprises 14 residues. CDR3 sequence reads: CASSQETGGYEQYV. The CDR3 DNA follows: TGTGCCAGCAGCCAAGAGACAGGGGGCTACGAGCAGTACGTC.

Many counts were recorded for this clonotype. This sequence joins TRBV7-9 and TRBJ2-1; perhaps TRBD2 as D (5 bases). CDR1 is SEHNR and CDR2 is FQNEAQ in the germline V gene (reference sequence). The CDR3 length is 13 residues. V lost 7 bases, J lost 9 bases, and 16 bases lay in between. The CDR3 spells CASNGVGRFEQFF. The CDR3 DNA sequence: TGTGCCAGCAACGGGGTTGGAAGATTTGAGCAGTTCTTC.

The gene calls are TRBV27 and TRBJ2-6; D call uncertain. This CDR3 spans 16 amino acids. V lost 6 bases to trimming and J lost 0 bases, with 12 bases between them. Germline lookup yields CDR1 MNHEY and CDR2 SMNVEV (reference sequence). The CDR3 DNA reads TGTGCCAGCAGCTGGGGTTTCTCCTCTGGGGCCAACGTCCTGACTTTC. This codes for CASSWGFSSGANVLTF.

This clonotype has a count of ten or more. The CDR3 is CASRHQGAANEKLFF. The CDR3 region has the DNA TGTGCCAGCAGACATCAGGGGGCCGCTAATGAAAAACTGTTTTTT. The chain has TRBV7-9 and TRBJ1-4; 8 bases agree with TRBD1. CDR1 and CDR2 from the germline V gene are SEHNR and FQNEAQ (reference sequence). The CDR3 extends over 15 amino acids. V was pared by 6 bases and J by 3 bases, with 6 bases of the junction left unmatched.

This clonotype was detected many times. The V and J genes are TRBV18 and TRBJ2-1; no clear D. This CDR3 region has 11 residues. Per germline, CDR1 KGHSH and CDR2 LQKENI. Between the trimmed V and J ends, which lost 2 bases and 8 bases, there was a span of 4 bases. This chain's CDR3 is CASSPRDEQFF. The DNA of the CDR3 is TGTGCCAGCTCACCAAGGGATGAGCAGTTCTTC.

At least ten counts were recorded for this clonotype. The chain combines TRBV5-1 with TRBJ2-5; no reliable D call. CDR3 length: 14 residues. CDR1 SGHRS and CDR2 YFSETQ come from the germline V gene. V was pared by 0 bases and J by 1 base, with 7 bases between. CDR3 sequence: CASSLVPGQETQYF. CDR3 DNA sequence: TGCGCCAGCAGCTTGGTACCAGGCCAAGAGACCCAGTACTTC.

V is TRBV25-1 and J is TRBJ1-1; D gene ambiguous. The CDR3 loop spans 10 amino acids. In germline, CDR1 is MGHDK, CDR2 SYGVNS. Deletions cut 4 bases from V and 8 bases from J, with 5 bases between. The CDR3, as DNA: TGTGCCAGCAGTGCGGACGAAGCTTTCTTT. Encoded protein: CASSADEAFF.

The chain uses TRBV5-1 and TRBJ2-7; the D is unclear. The CDR3 length is 11 residues. Germline assignment: CDR1 SGHRS and CDR2 YFSETQ. V was shortened by 2 bases and J by 7 bases, with 7 bases between the two germline ends. The DNA of the CDR3 is TGCGCCAGCAGCTTAACCTGGGAGCAGTACTTC. It codes for CASSLTWEQYF.

This clonotype appeared a few times. The V gene is TRBV3-1, the J gene TRBJ1-4; no firm D call. The CDR3 totals 13 residues. The V gene's germline CDR1 is LGHDT and CDR2 YNNKEL (reference sequence). V was clipped by 1 base and J by 7 bases, with 7 bases between them. The CDR3 nucleotides are TGTGCCAGCAGCCAAGCATACGGTGAAAAACTGTTTTTT. As protein: CASSQAYGEKLFF.

The genes are TRBV6-2 or TRBV6-3 and TRBJ2-7; the D gene is possibly TRBD2 (6 bases). The germline V gene has CDR1 MNHEY and CDR2 SVGEGT. The CDR3 extends over 13 amino acids. The CDR3 nucleotides are TGTGCCAGCAGTTACCTGCGGGACCGTGATCTTCTCGTC. This translates into CASSYLRDRDLLV.

The rearrangement links TRBV4-1 to TRBJ1-4; D uncertain. Germline CDR1 and CDR2: MGHRA and YSYEKL. V lost 0 bases and J lost 5, with 7 bases in between. This CDR3 comprises 14 residues. CDR3 nucleotides: TGCGCCAGCAGCCAAGATTCGTGGAATGAAAAACTGTTTTTT. It encodes CASSQDSWNEKLFF.

This clonotype was observed a few times. The rearrangement uses TRBV4-3 and TRBJ2-5; possibly TRBD2 for D (6 bases). V was pared by 1 base and J by 4 bases, with 16 bases between. This CDR3 comprises 16 residues. Germline CDR1 is LGHNA and CDR2 is YSLEER. The CDR3 DNA reads as TGCGCCAGCAGCCAAGGGGTTAGCGGTAATGTAGAGACCCAGTACTTC. It translates to CASSQGVSGNVETQYF.

There are a few counts of this clonotype. The chain couples TRBV7-9 to TRBJ2-3; 13 bases match TRBD2. This CDR3 spans 17 amino acids. The trim removed 6 bases at V and 0 bases at J, leaving 6 bases unmatched. The V gene's germline CDR1 is SEHNR and CDR2 FQNEAQ (reference sequence). CDR3 sequence (DNA): TGTGCCAGCAGATCCGGACTAGCGGGAGCTAGCACAGATACGCAGTATTTT. Translation gives CASRSGLAGASTDTQYF.

For this clonotype: At one of its ends the junction is not consistent with the germline gene, which may arise from a read error. The V call is TRBV12-3 or TRBV12-4, the J call TRBJ1-2; perhaps TRBD1 as D (6 bases). CDR3 length: 14 amino acids. CDR3 DNA sequence: TGTGCCTGCAGTCTAGGGGGGGGGAGGGCTGGCTACACCTTC. Translating gives CACSLGGGRAGYTF.

To note about this clonotype: Mismatch with germline at one junction end may stem from a read error. The V call is TRBV7-9, the J call TRBJ2-1; 12 bases are a match to TRBD2. Germline V gene data show CDR1 as SEHNR and CDR2 as FQNEAQ (reference sequence). The CDR3 extends over 14 amino acids. The CDR3 bases are TGTGCCAGCAGCCTAGCGGGGGGGAGCAATGAGCAGTTCTTC. Translating it yields CASSLAGGSNEQFF.

In its sample, this clonotype was seen a few times. V is TRBV7-3 and J is TRBJ1-6; D remains unclear. Germline V gene lookup returns CDR1 SGHTA and CDR2 FQGTGA. The CDR3 runs to 12 residues. The V end was cut by 3 bases, the J end by 5 bases, with 2 bases between. The CDR3 reads CASSFDNSPLHF. CDR3 in DNA: TGTGCCAGCAGCTTTGATAATTCACCCCTCCACTTT.

This clonotype appeared many times. The V gene is TRBV11-2, the J gene TRBJ2-5; the D is unclear. V lost 2 bases and J lost 5, with 12 bases in between. This CDR3 is 14 amino acids long. Germline-derived CDR1 and CDR2 are SGHAT and FQNNGV. CDR3 protein: CASSLLEARETQYF. CDR3 sequence (DNA): TGTGCCAGCAGCTTATTAGAGGCGCGGGAGACCCAGTACTTC. The entire variable domain, with the rest obtained from reference TRBV11-2 and TRBJ2-5, is as follows: EAGVAQSPRYKIIEKRQSVAFWCNPISGHATLYWYQQILGQGPKLLIQFQNNGVVDDSQLPKDRFSAERLKGVDSTLKIQPAKLEDSAVYLCASSLLEARETQYFGPGTRLLVL.

Comment on this clonotype: This may arise from a read error, as a much more abundant clone is one base away. This chain joins TRBV7-2 and TRBJ2-3, with D unclear. CDR3 length: 12 residues. In germline, CDR1 is SGHTA, CDR2 FQGNSA. Trimming took off 2 bases at V and 4 bases at J, with 4 bases between the two ends. CDR3 region: CASSLYADTQYF. CDR3 sequence (DNA): TGTGCCAGCAGCTTATACGCAGATACGCAGTATTTT.

This clonotype was seen a few times. The rearrangement links TRBV4-1 to TRBJ1-5; tentatively, D is TRBD1 (5 bases). This CDR3 has 17 residues. The V end was cut by 1 base, the J end by 1 base, with 14 bases between. Germline assignment: CDR1 MGHRA and CDR2 YSYEKL. The DNA for the CDR3 is TGCGCCAGCAGCCAAGCAGGGCGCAGGGACAGCAATCAGCCCCAGCATTTT. Protein sequence: CASSQAGRRDSNQPQHF.

The chain is built from TRBV29-1 and TRBJ1-2; no clear D. CDR1 and CDR2 from the germline V gene are SQVTM and ANQGSEA. V lost 4 bases, J lost 4 bases, and 7 bases lay in between. The CDR3 is 11 amino acids. The DNA for the CDR3 is TGCAGCGTTGTGGCAGTCTATGGCTACACCTTC. It codes for CSVVAVYGYTF.

This clonotype has ten or more counts. The chain couples TRBV4-3 to TRBJ2-7; possibly TRBD1 for D (6 bases). Trimming removed 0 bases from V and 1 base from J, with 25 bases in between. The CDR3 spans 20 residues. Germline V lookup: CDR1 LGHNA, CDR2 YSLEER. The CDR3 sequence: CASSQDRVRRRTGQSYEQYF. The CDR3 coding sequence is TGCGCCAGCAGCCAAGACCGGGTTAGAAGGAGGACCGGACAGTCCTACGAGCAGTACTTC.

This clonotype was found a few times. This may be a read error, as it is one base from a much larger clone. V usage is TRBV20-1 and J usage is TRBJ2-1; 9 positions agree with TRBD1. The CDR3 contains 15 residues. Germline V CDR1 and CDR2: DFQATT, SNEGSKA (reference sequence). V dropped 0 bases and J dropped 3; count of bases not matched to a gene: 3. CDR3 amino acids: CSARDRDRDYNEQFF. In DNA, the CDR3 is TGCAGTGCTAGAGACCGGGACAGGGACTACAATGAGCAGTTCTTC.

This clonotype came up many times. This chain connects TRBV12-3 or TRBV12-4 to TRBJ1-5; D possibly corresponds to TRBD1 (5 bases). The CDR3 extends over 13 amino acids. V was trimmed by 6 bases and J by 7 bases, leaving 13 bases between them. CDR3 protein: CASSYRGDQPQHF. The CDR3 DNA reads TGTGCCAGCAGCTACAGAGGGGACCAGCCCCAGCATTTT.

This clonotype was seen a few times. J is TRBJ2-5 and V is TRBV18; no definite D call. In germline, CDR1 is KGHSH, CDR2 LQKENI. Trimming took 0 bases from V and 4 from J, leaving 15 bases between them. This CDR3 comprises 16 residues. The CDR3 here is CASSPPGSPLGETQYF. The CDR3 DNA is TGTGCCAGCTCACCACCGGGCAGCCCCCTGGGAGAGACCCAGTACTTC.